The rows below give T cell receptor beta chains drawn from one sample of a study of beta chain features in type 1 diabetes. Profiled with immunoSEQ multiplex PCR; TCRdb holds only in-frame clones, not every one. The sample shows under 300,000 clones, 25% to 30% of them seen only once. The sample comprised central memory CD4+ T cells from blood. The receptors shown here come from a man aged 25-45 years in good health. Each CDR3 is given with its conserved first and last residue. The order of the fields is clone size, V gene, D gene, J gene, CDR3 protein, CDR3 DNA. A D gene is named only where the DNA matches it firmly. Clone size is shown for a subset of rows, as once, few, many or a class of expanded clone.

few	TRBV29-1	TRBD2	TRBJ2-1	CSVDGGGNNEQFF	TGCAGCGTTGACGGCGGGGGAAACAATGAGCAGTTCTTC
few	TRBV28	TRBD2	TRBJ2-6	CASSQLAGAPSGANVLTF	TGTGCCAGCAGTCAACTAGCGGGGGCGCCCTCTGGGGCCAACGTCCTGACTTTC
few	TRBV7-2	.	TRBJ2-3	CASSFGPPVVEYF	TGTGCCAGCAGCTTTGGCCCCCCCGTAGTCGAGTATTTT
few	TRBV27	.	TRBJ1-3	CASSRGGLAGNTIYF	TGTGCCAGCAGCCGCGGGGGGTTAGCTGGAAACACCATATATTTT
many	TRBV9	.	TRBJ2-5	CASSLEGLDGETQYF	TGTGCCAGCAGCTTAGAAGGCCTCGACGGAGAGACCCAGTACTTC
.	TRBV9	.	TRBJ2-5	CASSGLGGGGLETQYF	TGTGCCAGCAGCGGACTCGGGGGAGGGGGCTTGGAGACCCAGTACTTC
few	TRBV11-2	TRBD1	TRBJ2-7	CASSSSGTGSYEQYF	TGTGCCAGCAGCTCCTCCGGGACAGGGTCCTACGAGCAGTACTTC
few	TRBV5-6	TRBD1	TRBJ2-3	CASTPGTGGRDTQYF	TGTGCCAGCACTCCCGGGACAGGGGGAAGAGATACGCAGTATTTT
.	TRBV5-1	.	TRBJ2-1	CASSLGQAYNEQFF	TGCGCCAGCAGCTTGGGACAGGCCTACAATGAGCAGTTCTTC
.	TRBV5-1	.	TRBJ2-6	CASSLGMEANVLTF	TGCGCCAGCAGCTTGGGTATGGAGGCCAACGTCCTGACTTTC
.	TRBV6-1	.	TRBJ1-5	CASRDRPSNQPQHF	TGTGCCAGCCGGGACCGGCCTAGCAATCAGCCCCAGCATTTT
.	TRBV6-6	TRBD2	TRBJ2-1	CASSSRGGTNEQFF	TGTGCCAGCAGTTCGCGGGGGGGCACGAATGAGCAGTTCTTC
.	TRBV29-1	.	TRBJ1-1	CSVEISAARRTEAFF	TGCAGCGTTGAAATATCGGCCGCGAGGAGGACTGAAGCTTTCTTT
.	TRBV5-1	.	TRBJ2-1	CASSLDGPEYNEQFF	TGCGCCAGCAGCTTGGACGGACCCGAGTACAATGAGCAGTTCTTC
.	TRBV4-1	.	TRBJ1-2	CASSRQTNYGYTF	TGCGCCAGCAGCCGACAGACTAACTATGGCTACACCTTC
.	TRBV10-3	.	TRBJ2-7	CAIRADTARDEQYF	TGTGCCATCAGGGCTGACACTGCCCGAGACGAGCAGTACTTC
few	TRBV7-9	TRBD1	TRBJ2-1	CASSLNRGLRDEQFF	TGTGCCAGCAGCTTAAACAGGGGGTTAAGGGATGAGCAGTTCTTC
.	TRBV9	.	TRBJ1-2	CASSLRLDGYGYTF	TGTGCCAGCAGCCTCCGCCTGGACGGCTATGGCTACACCTTC
.	TRBV4-1	TRBD1	TRBJ1-4	CASSSGTGGSANEKLFF	TGCGCCAGCAGCTCTGGGACAGGGGGCTCCGCTAATGAAAAACTGTTTTTT
.	TRBV7-8	.	TRBJ1-5	CASSLVGGPNQPQHF	TGTGCCAGCAGCTTAGTAGGAGGTCCGAATCAGCCCCAGCATTTT
few	TRBV11-2	.	TRBJ2-7	CASSLDPSSYEQYF	TGTGCCAGCAGCTTAGACCCATCCTCCTACGAGCAGTACTTC
.	TRBV12-5	.	TRBJ1-2	CASGLSVANYGYTF	TGTGCTAGTGGTTTGTCGGTAGCTAACTATGGCTACACCTTC
.	TRBV29-1	.	TRBJ2-3	CSVEKVSTDTQYF	TGCAGCGTTGAAAAGGTCTCCACAGATACGCAGTATTTT
few	TRBV30	TRBD1	TRBJ2-1	CAFSRDRGPNEQFF	TGTGCCTTTTCTCGGGACAGGGGACCCAATGAGCAGTTCTTC
few	TRBV9	.	TRBJ2-3	CASSVGQPSTDTQYF	TGTGCCAGCAGCGTAGGACAGCCTTCCACAGATACGCAGTATTTT
few	TRBV7-9	.	TRBJ1-1	CASRHQSRGTEAFF	TGTGCCAGCAGGCATCAGTCCCGAGGGACTGAAGCTTTCTTT
.	TRBV27	.	TRBJ2-7	CASSLPAPPGYF	TGTGCCAGCAGTTTACCTGCGCCCCCGGGGTACTTC
.	TRBV4-1	.	TRBJ2-1	CASSRLSGEAAYNEQFF	TGCGCCAGCAGCCGATTATCCGGGGAAGCCGCCTACAATGAGCAGTTCTTC
few	TRBV30	.	TRBJ1-6	CAWSSRNSPLHF	TGTGCCTGGAGTTCCAGGAATTCACCCCTCCACTTT
many	TRBV7-2	.	TRBJ2-3	CASSLQGSDTQYF	TGTGCCAGCAGCCTACAGGGTTCAGATACGCAGTATTTT
.	TRBV6-5	.	TRBJ1-2	CASTTGDTGYTF	TGTGCCAGTACGACAGGCGACACGGGCTACACCTTC
few	TRBV30	TRBD1	TRBJ2-5	CAWRRGQETQYF	TGTGCCTGGAGGAGGGGGCAGGAGACCCAGTACTTC